This T cell receptor (beta chain) is from a study of T cell repertoires in cytomegalovirus infection. General observations from the study: Dominating the ex vivo response were HLA-C-restricted CMV-specific TCR beta clonotypes.

This clonotype was seen many times. Its antigen is unidentified. TCRdb re-called the reads with MiXCR, one entry per CDR3 protein. The repertoire holds about 140,000 distinct CDR3 sequences, with about 6.5% as singletons. V dropped 5 bases and J dropped 8 bases, with 22 bases sitting between them. Germline V gene data show CDR1 as SNHLY and CDR2 as FYNNEI. The CDR3 has 16 residues. This chain joins TRBV2 and TRBJ2-1, with TRBD2 as a possible D gene (5 bases). The source is a human donor in good health (CMV status not recorded). Some clones in this sample may be carry-over from other donors' samples. The sequencing sample was made of PBMCs. The CDR3 nucleotides read TGTGCCAGCAGTCCCCAGACTGCTATTCTGAGGGATGAGCAGTTCTTC. Residues: CASSPQTAILRDEQFF.